The 27 T cell receptor beta chains given below trace back to one sample, sequenced in a study of T cell responses to AZD1222 COVID-19 vaccine. Produced via immunoSEQ multiplex PCR; TCRdb's table is partial and in-frame only. The sample has 150,000 to 200,000 clones, roughly 87% seen once. The material was peripheral blood, obtained on day 0 of AZD1222 vaccination. The receptors originated from an adult in good health.

The gene calls are TRBV9 and TRBJ1-1; 8 positions agree with TRBD1. The CDR3 is 17 amino acids. J was trimmed by 4 bases and V by 3 bases; bases with no gene match: 14. Germline-derived CDR1 and CDR2 are SGDLS and YYNGEE. As DNA, the CDR3 is TGTGCCAGCAGCGAGGGGGCAGGGGGCCTGGTTGGCACTGAAGCTTTCTTT. Protein sequence: CASSEGAGGLVGTEAFF.

V and J are TRBV5-1 and TRBJ1-1, with 8 bases matching TRBD1. With V trimmed by 4 bases and J by 7 bases, 6 bases remained unmatched. Germline CDR1 and CDR2: SGHRS and YFSETQ. The CDR3 contains 13 residues. CDR3 sequence reads: CASSLDRGREAFF. The CDR3 region has the DNA TGCGCCAGCAGCCTAGACAGGGGACGTGAAGCTTTCTTT.

The chain links TRBV27 to TRBJ2-3; 10 nucleotides agree with TRBD2. V dropped 5 bases and J dropped 6; count of bases not matched to a gene: 5. Germline-derived CDR1 and CDR2 are MNHEY and SMNVEV (reference sequence). The CDR3 totals 14 residues. CDR3 nucleotide sequence: TGTGCCAGCAGTCCGGGACTAGCGACGGATACGCAGTATTTT. This gives the protein CASSPGLATDTQYF.

The rearrangement links TRBV5-1 to TRBJ2-7, with 8 bases aligning to TRBD1. CDR3 length: 13 residues. CDR1 SGHRS and CDR2 YFSETQ come from the germline V gene. Losses at the gene ends were 4 bases for V and 8 bases for J; bases not matched to a gene: 8. The DNA for the CDR3 is TGCGCCAGCAGCGATTTGACAGGGGCCAAGCAGTACTTC. As protein: CASSDLTGAKQYF.

This clone was detected only once. The V and J genes are TRBV27 and TRBJ2-5; 8 nucleotides match TRBD2. This CDR3 is built from 15 residues. With V trimmed by 8 bases and J by 4 bases, 12 bases remained unmatched. CDR1 MNHEY and CDR2 SMNVEV come from the germline V gene (reference sequence). This CDR3 reads CASCAGRALGETQYF. The CDR3 bases are TGTGCCAGCTGTGCCGGGAGGGCCTTGGGAGAGACCCAGTACTTC.

This clone appeared once. V usage is TRBV5-1 and J usage is TRBJ2-7; D is unclear. The CDR3 sequence is 14 residues long. CDR1 and CDR2 from the germline V gene are SGHRS and YFSETQ. V was pared by 0 bases and J by 4 bases, with 11 bases between. CDR3 protein: CASSLEARKYEQYF. In DNA form, the CDR3 reads TGCGCCAGCAGCTTGGAGGCCCGAAAATACGAGCAGTACTTC.

CDR3 sequence (DNA): TGTGCCAGCAGCTTTTCTAGCGGGAGCGGCAATGAGCAGTTCTTC. Protein: CASSFSSGSGNEQFF. V is TRBV7-9 and J is TRBJ2-1, with TRBD2 matching over 10 bases. Looked up from germline, CDR1 is SEHNR and CDR2 is FQNEAQ (reference sequence). The CDR3 is 15 amino acids. The V gene end was trimmed by 3 bases and the J gene end by 6 bases; junction bases not matched to a gene: 5.

The chain carries TRBV6-5 and TRBJ1-1; TRBD1 aligns across 7 bases. CDR3 size: 15 residues. The junction had 5 bases not matched to a gene; V was cut back by 0 bases and J by 4 bases. CDR1 MNHEY and CDR2 SVGAGI come from the germline V gene. The CDR3 coding sequence is TGTGCCAGCAGTTACTCAGACAGGGTGGGCACTGAAGCTTTCTTT. Translated: CASSYSDRVGTEAFF.

The chain joins TRBV5-1 to TRBJ2-1; 14 positions match TRBD2. V lost 4 bases and J lost 2; bases outside the gene matches: 14. The CDR3 spans 20 residues. Germline values: CDR1 SGHRS, CDR2 YFSETQ. CDR3 region: CASSPARTSGRTGPYNEQFF. The CDR3 DNA is TGCGCCAGCAGCCCCGCGAGGACTAGCGGGAGGACGGGCCCCTACAATGAGCAGTTCTTC.

The CDR3 loop is CASSLGAGTQDTEAFF. The CDR3 DNA reads as TGCGCCAGCAGCTTGGGGGCAGGGACCCAGGACACTGAAGCTTTCTTT. The chain employs TRBV5-1 and TRBJ1-1; D perhaps matches TRBD1 (5 bases). The V and J ends lost 0 bases and 3 bases respectively, with 15 bases between them. The CDR3 contains 16 residues. The germline V gene encodes CDR1 SGHRS and CDR2 YFSETQ.

A few counts support this clone. The chain carries TRBV9 and TRBJ1-1; possible D gene TRBD1, 5 bases. Germline V gene sequence: CDR1 SGDLS, CDR2 YYNGEE. The CDR3 has 15 residues. V was clipped by 0 bases and J by 4 bases, with 13 bases between them. In DNA form, the CDR3 reads TGTGCCAGCAGCGTAGATGGGGGGAGGAGCACTGAAGCTTTCTTT. This encodes CASSVDGGRSTEAFF.

V is TRBV9 and J is TRBJ1-1, with 10 bases that match TRBD1. The CDR3 is made up of 15 amino acids. With 0 bases clipped from V and 4 bases from J, the junction kept 3 bases outside the gene matches. Germline CDR1 and CDR2: SGDLS and YYNGEE. CDR3 sequence: CASSVAGTGATEAFF. For the CDR3, the DNA is TGTGCCAGCAGCGTAGCGGGGACAGGGGCCACTGAAGCTTTCTTT.

V usage is TRBV19 and J usage is TRBJ1-2; D gene ambiguous. Germline CDR1 LNHDA, CDR2 SQIVND (reference sequence). V shed 3 bases and J shed 1 base, with 6 bases lying between them. The CDR3 consists of 13 residues. The CDR3 coding sequence is TGTGCCAGTAGTATCTTCAGTAACTATGGCTACACCTTC. Encoded protein: CASSIFSNYGYTF.

This chain uses TRBV7-9 with TRBJ2-1, with 13 bases fitting TRBD2. V was pared by 5 bases and J by 7 bases, with 8 bases of the junction left unmatched. Germline loops: CDR1 SEHNR, CDR2 FQNEAQ (reference sequence). The CDR3 has 16 amino acids. The CDR3 coding sequence is TGTGCCAGCAGCCATACCGGGACTAGCGGGATGAATGAGCAGTTCTTC. It encodes CASSHTGTSGMNEQFF.

The chain joins TRBV2 to TRBJ1-4; no firm D call. Trimming cost V 4 bases and J 6 bases, with 9 bases left between them. CDR1 is SNHLY, CDR2 FYNNEI, per germline. This CDR3 has 13 residues. The CDR3 protein is CASSGGRYEKLFF. CDR3 nucleotide sequence: TGTGCCAGCAGTGGCGGGCGTTATGAAAAACTGTTTTTT.

The chain combines TRBV30 with TRBJ1-5; D remains ambiguous. The CDR3 extends over 13 amino acids. V was clipped by 2 bases and J by 4 bases, with 9 bases between them. Germline V gene lookup returns CDR1 GTSNPN and CDR2 SVGIG (reference sequence). This chain's CDR3 is CAWSRAANQPQHF. CDR3 nucleotide sequence: TGTGCCTGGAGTCGGGCCGCTAATCAGCCCCAGCATTTT.

The chain employs TRBV27 and TRBJ1-5; no clear D. Germline CDR1 is MNHEY and CDR2 is SMNVEV (reference sequence). The CDR3 covers 13 residues. Trimming took 8 bases from V and 7 from J, leaving 15 bases between them. Here the CDR3 reads CASALAIDQPQHF. The CDR3 DNA reads as TGTGCCAGCGCTCTGGCCATAGACCAGCCCCAGCATTTT.

The chain is built from TRBV10-3 and TRBJ2-1; D may correspond to TRBD1 or TRBD2 (5 bases each). With 2 bases removed from V and 9 bases from J, the gap between germline ends came to 8 bases. This CDR3 region has 12 residues. Germline assignment: CDR1 ENHRY and CDR2 SYGVKD. The CDR3, as DNA: TGTGCCATCAGTGAGGCAGGGAGTGAGCAGTTCTTC. It codes for CAISEAGSEQFF.

This rearrangement joins TRBV20-1 to TRBJ2-7; 10 nucleotides match TRBD1. Losses at the gene ends were 3 bases for V and 3 bases for J; bases not matched to a gene: 14. CDR3 length equals 17 residues. CDR1 is DFQATT, CDR2 SNEGSKA, per germline (reference sequence). Here the CDR3 DNA reads TGCAGTGCTAGTGGGGCACCTGGGACAGGGGTGATCTACGAGCAGTACTTC. This encodes CSASGAPGTGVIYEQYF.

The chain carries TRBV20-1 and TRBJ2-1; D remains unclear. V lost 5 bases, J lost 9 bases, and 8 bases lay in between. The CDR3 extends over 10 amino acids. CDR1 DFQATT and CDR2 SNEGSKA come from the germline V gene (reference sequence). The CDR3 region has the DNA TGCAGTGCTGCGCGCGGTGAGCAGTTCTTC. It yields the protein CSAARGEQFF.

In this sample, this clone turned up a few times. The CDR3 here is CAWSVRLGTGMGGYTF. The DNA of the CDR3 is TGTGCCTGGAGTGTACGGCTTGGGACCGGGATGGGAGGCTACACCTTC. V gene TRBV30 combines with J gene TRBJ1-2, with a tentative D call TRBD1 (5 bases). The V end lost 0 bases, the J end lost 8 bases, and 22 bases lay between the germline ends. Germline CDR1 GTSNPN, CDR2 SVGIG (reference sequence). The CDR3 length is 16 residues.

The chain carries TRBV9 and TRBJ2-5; TRBD1 matches 7 bases. V lost 5 bases, J lost 1 base, and 2 bases stayed unmatched. Germline-derived CDR1 and CDR2 are SGDLS and YYNGEE. This CDR3 spans 13 amino acids. The CDR3 DNA follows: TGTGCCAGCAGTTGGACAGGCCAAGAGACCCAGTACTTC. Translation: CASSWTGQETQYF.

The gene calls are TRBV11-1 and TRBJ2-1, with D tentatively TRBD1 (6 bases). The V end lost 8 bases, the J end lost 10 bases, and 27 bases lay between the germline ends. Germline V gene lookup returns CDR1 SGHAT and CDR2 FQDESV (reference sequence). The CDR3 spans 16 residues. The CDR3 DNA is TGTGCCAGCGCCCCAATTGGGGCAGGGGCACCCCAGGAGCAGTTCTTC. Translated: CASAPIGAGAPQEQFF.

This chain joins TRBV28 and TRBJ2-7; D is perhaps TRBD2 (6 bases). V lost 10 bases, J lost 3 bases, and 10 bases lay in between. Germline loops: CDR1 MDHEN, CDR2 SYDVKM. The CDR3 is made up of 11 amino acids. DNA for the CDR3: TGTGCCATCCGGGGGTTCTACGAGCAGTACTTC. This encodes CAIRGFYEQYF.

This chain connects TRBV7-9 to TRBJ1-6; 10 nucleotides match TRBD1. CDR1 is SEHNR and CDR2 is FQNEAQ in the germline V gene (reference sequence). V trimming: 1 base; J trimming: 7 bases; junction bases outside the gene matches: 1. The CDR3 length is 15 residues. This CDR3 is CASSLEGQGNSPLHF. CDR3 DNA: TGTGCCAGCAGCTTAGAGGGACAGGGGAATTCACCCCTCCACTTT.

This rearrangement joins TRBV10-3 to TRBJ2-1; the D gene is possibly TRBD2 (5 bases). Per the germline V gene, CDR1 is ENHRY and CDR2 is SYGVKD. The CDR3 sequence is 12 residues long. Trimming took 1 base from V and 9 from J, leaving 7 bases between them. Written as DNA, the CDR3 is TGTGCCATCAGTGAGTGGGAGACTGAGCAGTTCTTC. Protein product: CAISEWETEQFF.

A note on this clone: Other DNA sequences in the same sample also yield this CDR3. The V and J genes are TRBV9 and TRBJ2-7; the D gene is possibly TRBD2 (5 bases). V dropped 0 bases and J dropped 1 base, with 8 bases sitting between them. The germline V gene encodes CDR1 SGDLS and CDR2 YYNGEE. CDR3 length: 14 residues. CDR3 protein: CASSVVGSSYEQYF. For the CDR3, the DNA is TGTGCCAGCAGCGTAGTTGGGAGTTCCTACGAGCAGTACTTC.